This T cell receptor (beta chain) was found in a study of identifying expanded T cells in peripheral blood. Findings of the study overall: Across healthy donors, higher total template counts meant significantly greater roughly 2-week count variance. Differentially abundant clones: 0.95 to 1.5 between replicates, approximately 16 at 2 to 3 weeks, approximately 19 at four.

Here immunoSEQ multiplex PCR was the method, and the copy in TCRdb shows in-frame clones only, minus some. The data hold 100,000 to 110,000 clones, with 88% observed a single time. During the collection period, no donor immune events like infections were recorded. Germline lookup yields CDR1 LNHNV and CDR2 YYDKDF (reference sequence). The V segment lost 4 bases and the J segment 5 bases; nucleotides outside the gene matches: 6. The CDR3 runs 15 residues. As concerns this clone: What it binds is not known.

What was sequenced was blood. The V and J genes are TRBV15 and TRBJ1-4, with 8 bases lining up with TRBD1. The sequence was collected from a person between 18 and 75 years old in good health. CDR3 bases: TGTGCCACCAGCACAGACCGGACAGGGAATGAAAAACTGTTTTTT. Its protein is CATSTDRTGNEKLFF.